The 27 T cell receptor beta chains in this list originate from one sample, sequenced in a study of T and B cells in COVID-19 patients. BIOMED2 TRB-A/B primer pools were used in multiplex TRB PCR. TCRdb ran MiXCR on the multiplex PCR reads and lists one entry per CDR3 protein. The sample has around 16,000 distinct CDR3 sequences; about a quarter are singletons. TRB was amplified from around 250-460 ng of blood genomic DNA. Sequenced sample: blood. Receptors were obtained from a human donor who had recovered from COVID-19.

This clonotype is labeled medium-sized (0.01 to 0.1%). The chain recombines TRBV19 with TRBJ2-2; 7 bases match TRBD1. This CDR3 is built from 14 residues. The trim removed 9 bases at V and 3 bases at J, leaving 7 bases unmatched. Per the germline V gene, CDR1 is LNHDA and CDR2 is SQIVND (reference sequence). CDR3 DNA: TGTGCCAGCACAGGGGAATTAGACACCGGGGAGCTGTTTTTT. Translating gives CASTGELDTGELFF.

By frequency in the sample, this clonotype is medium-sized. The chain is built from TRBV19 and TRBJ2-2; D not certain. Germline V gene data show CDR1 as LNHDA and CDR2 as SQIVND (reference sequence). The CDR3 consists of 13 residues. Trimming took 1 base from V and 5 from J, leaving 5 bases between them. As DNA, the CDR3 is TGTGCCAGTAGTATAGTTCTAACCGGGGAGCTGTTTTTT. Protein sequence: CASSIVLTGELFF.

The rearrangement joins TRBV20-1 to TRBJ2-4; the D gene is possibly TRBD2 (6 bases). V lost 0 bases to trimming and J lost 8 bases, with 11 bases between them. The length of the CDR3 is 13 residues. Looked up from germline, CDR1 is DFQATT and CDR2 is SNEGSKA (reference sequence). CDR3 amino acids: CSARDSRRDIQYF. Written as DNA, the CDR3 is TGCAGTGCTAGAGATAGTCGGAGGGACATTCAGTACTTC.

The chain joins TRBV5-1 to TRBJ1-3, with TRBD1 as a possible D gene (5 bases). Trimming shortened V by 0 bases and J by 3 bases, and 22 bases separated the two germline ends. CDR3 length equals 19 residues. CDR1 SGHRS and CDR2 YFSETQ come from the germline V gene. The CDR3 here is CASSLDLRDARRIGNTIYF. CDR3 nucleotide sequence: TGCGCCAGCAGCTTGGATTTACGGGACGCACGAAGAATTGGAAACACCATATATTTT.

The J gene is TRBJ2-4, the V gene TRBV5-4; perhaps TRBD1 as D (5 bases). Per the germline V gene, CDR1 is SGHNT and CDR2 is YYREEE (reference sequence). V was clipped by 3 bases and J by 8 bases, with 21 bases between them. There are 16 residues in the CDR3. This CDR3 is CASSSGPKWGGDIQYF. The CDR3 nucleotides are TGTGCCAGCAGCTCGGGCCCGAAGTGGGGCGGCGACATTCAGTACTTC.

The gene calls are TRBV27 and TRBJ1-3; 10 nucleotides line up with TRBD1. The CDR3 totals 15 residues. The V and J ends lost 4 bases and 6 bases, in that order; junction bases with no gene match: 6. Looked up from germline, CDR1 is MNHEY and CDR2 is SMNVEV (reference sequence). The CDR3 DNA sequence: TGTGCCAGCAGTTCTCCCGGGACAGGGGCAAACACCATATATTTT. Protein sequence: CASSSPGTGANTIYF.

V and J are TRBV5-4 and TRBJ2-3, with 7 bases matching TRBD1. V lost 0 bases to trimming and J lost 5 bases; unmatched junction nucleotides: 6. Germline assignment: CDR1 SGHNT and CDR2 YYREEE (reference sequence). The CDR3 spans 15 residues. Here the CDR3 reads CASSLAGTVKDTQYF. In DNA form, the CDR3 reads TGTGCCAGCAGCTTGGCCGGGACAGTTAAAGATACGCAGTATTTT.

This clonotype was found many times. The gene calls are TRBV12-3 or TRBV12-4 and TRBJ1-1; a weak D match, TRBD1 (6 bases). The CDR3 covers 12 residues. The V gene lost 3 bases and the J gene lost 9 bases, with 11 bases spanning the gap. CDR3 sequence (DNA): TGTGCCAGCAGTTTTACAGGGACCCAAGCTTTCTTT. It translates to CASSFTGTQAFF.

This clonotype was detected only once. Being one base from a much bigger clone, this may be a read error. The chain employs TRBV6-4 and TRBJ2-7; possible D gene TRBD1, 6 bases. The CDR3 length is 15 residues. Trimming took off 8 bases at V and 6 bases at J, with 23 bases between the two ends. Germline CDR1 is MRHNA and CDR2 is SNTAGT. In DNA form, the CDR3 reads TGTGCCAGCTCACCATCGGACAGATCGGCCTGCGAGCAGTACTTC. Amino acid sequence: CASSPSDRSACEQYF.

This clonotype came up a few times. The CDR3 here is CASSRPQETQYF. The CDR3 bases are TGTGCCAGCAGCCGCCCCCAGGAGACCCAGTACTTC. The chain carries TRBV5-4 and TRBJ2-5; D not certain. V gave up 4 bases and J gave up 5 bases, with 9 bases separating them. The germline gives CDR1 SGHNT, CDR2 YYREEE (reference sequence). The CDR3 sequence is 12 residues long. Using reference TRBV5-4 and TRBJ2-5 for the parts outside the CDR3, the full variable domain is ETGVTQSPTHLIKTRGQQVTLRCSSQSGHNTVSWYQQALGQGPQFIFQYYREEENGRGNFPPRFSGLQFPNYSSELNVNALELDDSALYLCASSRPQETQYFGPGTRLLVL.

The V call is TRBV5-1, the J call TRBJ2-6; a weak D match, TRBD1 (5 bases). The CDR3 length is 15 residues. V lost 3 bases, J lost 3 bases, and 10 bases lay in between. Germline lookup yields CDR1 SGHRS and CDR2 YFSETQ. This CDR3 reads CASSSRESGANVLTF. The CDR3 DNA is TGCGCCAGCAGCTCCAGGGAAAGTGGGGCCAACGTCCTGACTTTC.

The V and J genes are TRBV6-2 or TRBV6-3 and TRBJ2-5; D not certain. The CDR3 length is 16 residues. Trimming pared 1 base from V and 5 bases from J, leaving 17 bases between. Germline V gene sequence: CDR1 MNHEY, CDR2 SVGEGT. DNA of the CDR3: TGTGCCAGCAGTTACTTAGGTCCTGTAGTGGGGGAGACCCAGTACTTC. Protein: CASSYLGPVVGETQYF.

Ten or more counts support this clonotype. The CDR3 bases are TGTGCCAGCAGTTTAGGGATAAGTACTGAAGCTTTCTTT. Amino acid sequence: CASSLGISTEAFF. V usage is TRBV27 and J usage is TRBJ1-1; D uncertain. In germline, CDR1 is MNHEY, CDR2 SMNVEV (reference sequence). Trimming removed 2 bases at V and 5 bases at J, with 9 bases between. CDR3 length equals 13 residues.

CDR3 DNA sequence: TGTGCCAGCAGCCGCTACTTACGGGGGGGGAGCTCCTACAATGAGCAGTTCTTC. Protein sequence: CASSRYLRGGSSYNEQFF. The rearrangement links TRBV6-5 to TRBJ2-1; 8 bases are a match to TRBD2. The germline gives CDR1 MNHEY, CDR2 SVGAGI. V shed 6 bases, J shed 0 bases, and the junction held 13 bases outside the gene matches. The CDR3 has 18 residues.

The rearrangement links TRBV18 to TRBJ2-5; 9 nucleotides match TRBD1. Unmatched junction bases numbered 4, after V lost 1 base and J lost 4 bases. The CDR3 extends over 15 amino acids. CDR1 and CDR2 from the germline V gene are KGHSH and LQKENI. CDR3 amino acids: CASSPQQGARETQYF. DNA of the CDR3: TGTGCCAGCTCACCACAACAGGGGGCGCGAGAGACCCAGTACTTC.

This clonotype occurred a few times. The chain links TRBV5-5 to TRBJ2-1; 7 nucleotides line up with TRBD1. V gave up 2 bases and J gave up 0 bases; unmatched junction bases: 11. The CDR3 spans 18 residues. Germline loops: CDR1 SGHKS, CDR2 YYEKEE (reference sequence). The CDR3 coding sequence is TGTGCCAGCAGCTTAACGAACAGGGGCCAGGCCTCCTACAATGAGCAGTTCTTC. This encodes CASSLTNRGQASYNEQFF.

This clonotype has a count of ten or more. The V and J genes are TRBV6-1 and TRBJ2-7; weak D call: TRBD1 (6 bases). Trimming took 0 bases from V and 3 from J, leaving 9 bases between them. The CDR3 consists of 14 residues. CDR1 is MNHNS and CDR2 is SASEGT in the germline V gene. In nucleotides, the CDR3 is TGTGCCAGCAGTGAAGCGTACAGGGTCTACGAGCAGTACTTC. This translates into CASSEAYRVYEQYF.

In this sample, this clonotype turned up once. CDR3: CASSLIRTNEKLFF. In DNA, the CDR3 is TGTGCCAGCAGCTTGATCAGGACTAATGAAAAACTGTTTTTT. The chain uses TRBV7-9 and TRBJ1-4; no firm D call. CDR3 length equals 14 residues. CDR1 is SEHNR and CDR2 is FQNEAQ in the germline V gene (reference sequence). With 3 bases removed from V and 2 bases from J, the gap between germline ends came to 7 bases.

This clonotype was picked up a small number of times. V is TRBV6-6 and J is TRBJ1-3, with D possibly being TRBD1 (6 bases). The CDR3 spans 13 residues. With 6 bases removed from V and 8 bases from J, the gap between germline ends came to 14 bases. The germline V gene encodes CDR1 MNHNY and CDR2 SVGAGI (reference sequence). The CDR3 sequence is CASRVRGMDTIYF. CDR3 DNA: TGTGCCAGCAGGGTCAGGGGAATGGACACCATATATTTT.

By proportion, this clonotype is medium-sized. This chain links TRBV15 with TRBJ1-1, with 10 nucleotides matching TRBD1. This CDR3 spans 15 amino acids. V lost 8 bases to trimming and J lost 8 bases; unmatched junction nucleotides: 14. The V gene's germline CDR1 is LNHNV and CDR2 YYDKDF (reference sequence). This chain's CDR3 is CATRMWGTGDREAFF. In DNA, the CDR3 is TGTGCCACCCGGATGTGGGGGACAGGGGACCGCGAAGCTTTCTTT.

J is TRBJ1-6 and V is TRBV12-3 or TRBV12-4; D is ambiguous. The CDR3 contains 14 residues. Trimming removed 2 bases from V and 6 bases from J, with 8 bases in between. The CDR3 protein is CASSLNPGNSPLHF. CDR3 nucleotide sequence: TGTGCCAGCAGTTTAAATCCTGGTAATTCACCCCTCCACTTT.

This clonotype showed up many times. This chain links TRBV13 with TRBJ2-5; 7 nucleotides line up with TRBD2. The CDR3 extends over 14 amino acids. V trimming: 6 bases; J trimming: 3 bases; junction bases outside the gene matches: 7. Per germline, CDR1 PRHDT and CDR2 FYEKMQ (reference sequence). Here the CDR3 reads CASRPGTMEETQYF. CDR3 nucleotides: TGTGCCAGCAGACCCGGGACTATGGAAGAGACCCAGTACTTC.

In its sample, this clonotype was seen a few times. This chain connects TRBV19 to TRBJ1-2; 7 positions match TRBD1. Germline V lookup: CDR1 LNHDA, CDR2 SQIVND (reference sequence). CDR3 length: 15 residues. Trimming cost V 4 bases and J 6 bases; bases outside gene matches: 11. The CDR3 region has the DNA TGTGCCAGTAGTAGCCCCGACAGGGAGCGGGATGGCTACACCTTC. Its translation: CASSSPDRERDGYTF.

The chain combines TRBV7-6 with TRBJ2-5, with D perhaps matching TRBD1 (6 bases). Trimming removed 5 bases from V and 5 bases from J, with 15 bases in between. Germline CDR1 SGHVS, CDR2 FNYEAQ. This CDR3 is 14 amino acids long. CDR3 in amino acids: CASSTNTGLETQYF. CDR3 DNA: TGTGCCAGCAGCACCAACACAGGGCTGGAGACCCAGTACTTC.

This chain connects TRBV19 to TRBJ1-1; weak D call: TRBD1 (5 bases). V was pared by 9 bases and J by 2 bases, with 22 bases between. Germline V gene data show CDR1 as LNHDA and CDR2 as SQIVND (reference sequence). The CDR3 has 16 amino acids. The DNA of the CDR3 is TGTGCCAGCCAATCCCAACCGAGGCAGGGCAACACTGAAGCTTTCTTT. This translates into CASQSQPRQGNTEAFF.

The chain recombines TRBV7-9 with TRBJ1-1; D ambiguous. There are 14 residues in the CDR3. From germline, CDR1 is SEHNR and CDR2 FQNEAQ (reference sequence). The V end was cut by 2 bases, the J end by 2 bases, with 9 bases between. CDR3 in amino acids: CASSLLVGNTEAFF. Written as DNA, the CDR3 is TGTGCCAGCAGCTTATTGGTTGGAAACACTGAAGCTTTCTTT.

The rearrangement joins TRBV24-1 to TRBJ2-2, with a weak D call TRBD2 (5 bases). V dropped 0 bases and J dropped 0 bases, with 25 bases sitting between them. The length of the CDR3 is 22 residues. In germline, CDR1 is KGHDR, CDR2 SFDVKD. CDR3 loop: CATSDLQSGRSRARANTGELFF. The CDR3 nucleotides read TGTGCCACCAGTGATTTGCAATCTGGTCGCTCGCGGGCACGCGCGAACACCGGGGAGCTGTTTTTT.